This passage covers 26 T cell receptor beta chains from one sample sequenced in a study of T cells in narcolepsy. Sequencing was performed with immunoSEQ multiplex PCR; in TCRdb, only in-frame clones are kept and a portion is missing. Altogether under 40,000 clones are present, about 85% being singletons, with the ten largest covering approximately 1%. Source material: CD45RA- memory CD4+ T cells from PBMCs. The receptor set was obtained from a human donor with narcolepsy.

DNA of the CDR3: TGTGCCATCAGTGAGTCGGCCGCAGGGGCAGGCTATGGCTACACCTTC. Its protein product is CAISESAAGAGYGYTF. The gene calls are TRBV10-3 and TRBJ1-2; TRBD1 is a possible D gene (6 bases). V lost 0 bases and J 4 bases, leaving 15 bases between the germline ends. Per the germline V gene, CDR1 is ENHRY and CDR2 is SYGVKD. This CDR3 has 16 amino acids.

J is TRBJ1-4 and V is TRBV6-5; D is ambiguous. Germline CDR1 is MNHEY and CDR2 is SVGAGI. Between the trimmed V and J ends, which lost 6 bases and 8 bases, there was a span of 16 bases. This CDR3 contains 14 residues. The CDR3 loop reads CASSRTQRREKLFF. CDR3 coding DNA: TGTGCCAGCAGCAGAACGCAGCGCCGGGAAAAACTGTTTTTT.

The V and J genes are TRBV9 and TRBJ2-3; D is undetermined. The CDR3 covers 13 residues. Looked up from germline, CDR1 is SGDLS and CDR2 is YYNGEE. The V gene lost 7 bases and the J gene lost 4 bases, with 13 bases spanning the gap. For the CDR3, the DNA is TGTGCCAGCGCGGCGGCTCACGCAGATACGCAGTATTTT. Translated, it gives CASAAAHADTQYF.

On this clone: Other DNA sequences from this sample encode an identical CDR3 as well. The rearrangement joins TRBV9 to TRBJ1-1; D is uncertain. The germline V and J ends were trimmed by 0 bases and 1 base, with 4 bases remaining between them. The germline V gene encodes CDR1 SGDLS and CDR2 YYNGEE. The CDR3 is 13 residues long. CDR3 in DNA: TGTGCCAGCAGCGTAGGGCCGAACACTGAAGCTTTCTTT. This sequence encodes CASSVGPNTEAFF.

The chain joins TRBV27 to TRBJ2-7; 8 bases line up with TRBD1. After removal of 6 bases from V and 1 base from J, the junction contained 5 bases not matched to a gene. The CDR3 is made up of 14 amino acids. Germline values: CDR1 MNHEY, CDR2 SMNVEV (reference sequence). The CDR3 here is CASSYGQGSYEQYF. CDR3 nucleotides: TGTGCCAGCAGCTACGGACAGGGTTCCTACGAGCAGTACTTC.

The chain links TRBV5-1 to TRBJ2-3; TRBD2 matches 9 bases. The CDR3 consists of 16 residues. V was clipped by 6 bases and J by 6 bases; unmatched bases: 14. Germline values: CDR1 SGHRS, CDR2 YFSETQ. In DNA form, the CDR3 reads TGCGCCAGCACCAGAAGCGGGAGGAAGGGGCTGGATACGCAGTATTTT. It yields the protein CASTRSGRKGLDTQYF. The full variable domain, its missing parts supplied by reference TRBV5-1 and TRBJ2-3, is KAGVTQTPRYLIKTRGQQVTLSCSPISGHRSVSWYQQTPGQGLQFLFEYFSETQRNKGNFPGRFSGRQFSNSRSEMNVSTLELGDSALYLCASTRSGRKGLDTQYFGPGTRLTVL.

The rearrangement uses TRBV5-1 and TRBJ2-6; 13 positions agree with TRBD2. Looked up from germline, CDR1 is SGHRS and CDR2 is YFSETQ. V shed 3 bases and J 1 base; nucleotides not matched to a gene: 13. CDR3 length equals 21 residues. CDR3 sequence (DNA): TGCGCCAGCAGCTCCCCGGGACTAGCGGGAACAGCTTCTTCTGGGGCCAACGTCCTGACTTTC. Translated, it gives CASSSPGLAGTASSGANVLTF.

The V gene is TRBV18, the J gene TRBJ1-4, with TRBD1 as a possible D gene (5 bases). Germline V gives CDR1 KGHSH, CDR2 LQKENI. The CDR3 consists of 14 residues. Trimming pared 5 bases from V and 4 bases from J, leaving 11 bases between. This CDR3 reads CASSSGLNNEKLFF. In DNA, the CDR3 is TGTGCCAGCTCATCGGGACTCAATAATGAAAAACTGTTTTTT.

The CDR3 protein is CASSLDGPNYGYTF. The CDR3 DNA reads as TGCGCCAGCAGCTTGGACGGACCTAACTATGGCTACACCTTC. The J gene is TRBJ1-2, the V gene TRBV5-1; D not certain. CDR1 and CDR2 (germline): SGHRS, YFSETQ. There are 14 residues in the CDR3. Trimming shortened V by 0 bases and J by 0 bases, and 6 bases separated the two germline ends.

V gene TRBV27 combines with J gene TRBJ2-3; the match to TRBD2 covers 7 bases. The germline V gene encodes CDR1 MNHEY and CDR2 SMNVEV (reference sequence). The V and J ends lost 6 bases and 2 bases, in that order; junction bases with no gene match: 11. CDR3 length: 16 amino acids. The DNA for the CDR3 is TGTGCCAGCAGAGAAGCGGGACTAACATTCACAGATACGCAGTATTTT. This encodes CASREAGLTFTDTQYF.

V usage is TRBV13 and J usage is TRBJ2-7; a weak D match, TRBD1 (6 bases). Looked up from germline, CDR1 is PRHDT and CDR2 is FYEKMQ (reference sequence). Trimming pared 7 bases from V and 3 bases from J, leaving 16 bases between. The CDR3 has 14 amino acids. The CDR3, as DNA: TGTGCCAGCACTCATTCAGGGGCTCTCTACGAGCAGTACTTC. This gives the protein CASTHSGALYEQYF.

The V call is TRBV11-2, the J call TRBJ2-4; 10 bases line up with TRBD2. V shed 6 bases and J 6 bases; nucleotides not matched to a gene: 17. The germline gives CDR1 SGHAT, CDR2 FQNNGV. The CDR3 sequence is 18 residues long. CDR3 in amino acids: CASSPPRRLAGERNIQYF. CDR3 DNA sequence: TGTGCCAGCAGTCCCCCACGGCGTCTAGCGGGAGAGCGAAACATTCAGTACTTC.

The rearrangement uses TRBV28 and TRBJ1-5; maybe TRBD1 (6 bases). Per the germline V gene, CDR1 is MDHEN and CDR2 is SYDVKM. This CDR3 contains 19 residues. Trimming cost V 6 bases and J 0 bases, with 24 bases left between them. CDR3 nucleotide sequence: TGTGCCAGCAGCCATAGCCCCGGGGGCTTGCTGTATAGCAATCAGCCCCAGCATTTT. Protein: CASSHSPGGLLYSNQPQHF. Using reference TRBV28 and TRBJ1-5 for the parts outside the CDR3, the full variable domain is DVKVTQSSRYLVKRTGEKVFLECVQDMDHENMFWYRQDPGLGLRLIYFSYDVKMKEKGDIPEGYSVSREKKERFSLILESASTNQTSMYLCASSHSPGGLLYSNQPQHFGDGTRLSIL.

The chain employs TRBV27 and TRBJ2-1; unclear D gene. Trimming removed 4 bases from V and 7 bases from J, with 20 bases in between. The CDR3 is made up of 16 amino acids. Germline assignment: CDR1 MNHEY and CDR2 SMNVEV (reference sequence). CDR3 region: CASSWTRSRPQNEQFF. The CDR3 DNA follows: TGTGCCAGCAGTTGGACGCGGTCACGACCCCAAAATGAGCAGTTCTTC.

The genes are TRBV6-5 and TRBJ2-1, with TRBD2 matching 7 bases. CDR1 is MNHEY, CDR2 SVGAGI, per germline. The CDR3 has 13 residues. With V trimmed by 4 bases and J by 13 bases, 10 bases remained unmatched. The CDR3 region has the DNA TGTGCCAGCAGTTCCATTCGTAGCGGGCCTCAGTTCTTC. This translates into CASSSIRSGPQFF.

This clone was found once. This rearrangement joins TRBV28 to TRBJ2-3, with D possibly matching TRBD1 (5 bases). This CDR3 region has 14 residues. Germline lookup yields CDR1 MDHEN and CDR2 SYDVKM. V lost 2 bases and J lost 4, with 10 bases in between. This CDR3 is CASSLQGYADTQYF. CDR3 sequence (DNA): TGTGCCAGCAGTTTACAGGGTTATGCAGATACGCAGTATTTT.

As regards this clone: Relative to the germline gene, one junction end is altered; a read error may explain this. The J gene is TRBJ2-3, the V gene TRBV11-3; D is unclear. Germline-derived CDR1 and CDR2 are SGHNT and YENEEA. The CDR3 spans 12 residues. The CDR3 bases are TGTGCCAGCAGCCCACGCGGCCTTCCCCCTGAGTTT. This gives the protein CASSPRGLPPEF.

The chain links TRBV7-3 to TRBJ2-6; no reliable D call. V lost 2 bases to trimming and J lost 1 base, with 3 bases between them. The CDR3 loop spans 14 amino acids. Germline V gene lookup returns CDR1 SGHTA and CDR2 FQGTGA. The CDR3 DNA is TGTGCCAGCAGCTTAGGGTCTGGGGCCAACGTCCTGACTTTC. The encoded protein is CASSLGSGANVLTF.

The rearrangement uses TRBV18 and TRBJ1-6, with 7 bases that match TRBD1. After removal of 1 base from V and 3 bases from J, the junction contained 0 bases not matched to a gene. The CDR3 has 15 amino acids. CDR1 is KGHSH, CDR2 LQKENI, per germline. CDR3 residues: CASSPRQGYNSPLHF. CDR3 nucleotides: TGTGCCAGCTCACCACGACAGGGCTATAATTCACCCCTCCACTTT.

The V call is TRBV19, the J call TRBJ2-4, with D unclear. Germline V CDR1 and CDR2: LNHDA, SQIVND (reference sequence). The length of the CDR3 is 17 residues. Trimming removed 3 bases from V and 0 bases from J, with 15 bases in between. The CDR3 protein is CASSMDETPLAKNIQYF. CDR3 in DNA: TGTGCCAGTAGTATGGATGAAACACCACTAGCCAAAAACATTCAGTACTTC.

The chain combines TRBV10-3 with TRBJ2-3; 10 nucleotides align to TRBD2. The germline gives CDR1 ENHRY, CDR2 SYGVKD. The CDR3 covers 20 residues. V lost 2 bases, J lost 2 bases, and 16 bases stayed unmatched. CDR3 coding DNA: TGTGCCATCAGTGAGCCCCCCCCTCTAGCGGGAGCATCCTACACAGATACGCAGTATTTT. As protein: CAISEPPPLAGASYTDTQYF.

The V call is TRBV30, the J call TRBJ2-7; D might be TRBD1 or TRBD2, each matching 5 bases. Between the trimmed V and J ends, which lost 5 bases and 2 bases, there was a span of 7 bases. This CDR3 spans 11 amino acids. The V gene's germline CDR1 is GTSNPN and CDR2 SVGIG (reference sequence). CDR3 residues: CAWGGTYEQYF. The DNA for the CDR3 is TGTGCCTGGGGGGGAACCTACGAGCAGTACTTC.

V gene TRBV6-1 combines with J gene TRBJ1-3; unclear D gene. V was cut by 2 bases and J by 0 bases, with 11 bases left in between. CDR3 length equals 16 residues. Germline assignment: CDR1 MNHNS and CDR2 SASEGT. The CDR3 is CASSELPAVSGNTIYF. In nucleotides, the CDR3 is TGTGCCAGCAGTGAACTCCCGGCAGTCTCTGGAAACACCATATATTTT.

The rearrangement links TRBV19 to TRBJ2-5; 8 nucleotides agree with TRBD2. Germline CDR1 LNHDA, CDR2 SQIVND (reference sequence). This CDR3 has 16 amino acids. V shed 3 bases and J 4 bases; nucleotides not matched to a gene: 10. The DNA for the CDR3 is TGTGCCAGTAGTATGGGTAGCGGGGCCCTCCCAGAGACCCAGTACTTC. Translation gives CASSMGSGALPETQYF. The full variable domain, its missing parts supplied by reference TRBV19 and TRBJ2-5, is DGGITQSPKYLFRKEGQNVTLSCEQNLNHDAMYWYRQDPGQGLRLIYYSQIVNDFQKGDIAEGYSVSREKKESFPLTVTSAQKNPTAFYLCASSMGSGALPETQYFGPGTRLLVL.

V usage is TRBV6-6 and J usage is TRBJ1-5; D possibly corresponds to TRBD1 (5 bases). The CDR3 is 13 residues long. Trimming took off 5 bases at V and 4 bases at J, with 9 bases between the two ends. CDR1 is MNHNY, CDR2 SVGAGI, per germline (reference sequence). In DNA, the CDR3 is TGTGCCAGCAGTCCCCAGGGAAATCAGCCCCAGCATTTT. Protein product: CASSPQGNQPQHF.

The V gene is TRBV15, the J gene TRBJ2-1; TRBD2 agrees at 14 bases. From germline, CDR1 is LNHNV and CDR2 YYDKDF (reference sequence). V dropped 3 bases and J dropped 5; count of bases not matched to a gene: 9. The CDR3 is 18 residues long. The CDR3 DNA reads TGTGCCACCAGCAGGGGCGGGACTAGCGGGAGCATCAACAATGAGCAGTTCTTC. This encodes CATSRGGTSGSINNEQFF.